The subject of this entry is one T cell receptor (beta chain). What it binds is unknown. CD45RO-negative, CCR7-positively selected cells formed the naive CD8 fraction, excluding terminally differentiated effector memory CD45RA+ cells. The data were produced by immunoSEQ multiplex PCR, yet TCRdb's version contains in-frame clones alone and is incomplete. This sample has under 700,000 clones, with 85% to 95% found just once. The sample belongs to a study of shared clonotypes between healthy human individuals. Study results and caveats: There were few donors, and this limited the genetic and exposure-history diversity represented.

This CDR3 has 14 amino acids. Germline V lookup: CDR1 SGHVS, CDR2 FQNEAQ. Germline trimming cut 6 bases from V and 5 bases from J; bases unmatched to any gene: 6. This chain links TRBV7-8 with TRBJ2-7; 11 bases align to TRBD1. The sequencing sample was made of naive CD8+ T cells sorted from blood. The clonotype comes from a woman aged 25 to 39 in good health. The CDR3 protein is CASSRDRGRHEQYF. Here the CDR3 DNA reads TGTGCCAGCAGTCGGGACAGGGGGAGACACGAGCAGTACTTC. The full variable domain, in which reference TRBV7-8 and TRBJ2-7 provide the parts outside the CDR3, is GAGVSQSPRYKVAKRGQDVALRCDPISGHVSLFWYQQALGQGPEFLTYFQNEAQLDKSGLPSDRFFAERPEGSVSTLKIQRTQQEDSAVYLCASSRDRGRHEQYFGPGTRLTVT.